Following are 8 T cell receptor beta chains from one sample sequenced in a study of radiotherapy plus CTLA-4 blockade in lung cancer. TCRdb keeps only in-frame clones here, not all; method: immunoSEQ multiplex PCR. The data contain 55,000 or so clones, 82% of them singletons. The sample here was peripheral blood, taken from a patient treated with radiotherapy plus ipilimumab. The receptors were gathered from a human donor with non-small cell lung cancer whose response to radiotherapy plus ipilimumab could not be evaluated.

The rearrangement links TRBV5-1 to TRBJ2-2, with 8 bases that match TRBD2. After removal of 0 bases from V and 4 bases from J, the junction contained 5 bases not matched to a gene. CDR3 size: 16 residues. Germline V gene sequence: CDR1 SGHRS, CDR2 YFSETQ. The CDR3 reads CASSLEGTRVTGELFF. Here the CDR3 DNA reads TGCGCCAGCAGCTTGGAAGGGACTAGGGTCACCGGGGAGCTGTTTTTT.

This chain joins TRBV5-1 and TRBJ2-1; D not certain. This CDR3 has 18 residues. V lost 0 bases and J lost 5, with 21 bases in between. Germline V gene data show CDR1 as SGHRS and CDR2 as YFSETQ. Here the CDR3 DNA reads TGCGCCAGCAGCTTGGAGGTTTGGCGCAGGTTGCCACACAATGAGCAGTTCTTC. This codes for CASSLEVWRRLPHNEQFF.

The chain links TRBV19 to TRBJ1-4; D gene ambiguous. Germline CDR1 LNHDA, CDR2 SQIVND (reference sequence). The CDR3 contains 16 residues. V lost 3 bases to trimming and J lost 13 bases, with 24 bases between them. The CDR3 nucleotides are TGTGCCAGTAGTATTGCTAGCGGATCCACTCCGTGGGGACTGTTTTTT. Its protein is CASSIASGSTPWGLFF.

The chain has TRBV19 and TRBJ2-1; TRBD1 is a possible D gene (6 bases). Germline V gene data show CDR1 as LNHDA and CDR2 as SQIVND (reference sequence). The CDR3 runs to 13 residues. V shed 6 bases and J shed 4 bases, with 10 bases lying between them. The CDR3 region is CASSFTGYNEQFF. The CDR3 DNA reads as TGTGCCAGTAGCTTCACAGGGTACAATGAGCAGTTCTTC.

The rearrangement links TRBV5-1 to TRBJ2-5, with TRBD2 matching 7 bases. The CDR3 covers 16 residues. The germline V gene has CDR1 SGHRS and CDR2 YFSETQ. The J segment lost 4 bases and the V segment lost 4 bases, leaving 13 bases of the junction unmatched. Written as DNA, the CDR3 is TGCGCCAGCAGCCAGCATTGGGACGGGAGGAGAGAGACCCAGTACTTC. Translating gives CASSQHWDGRRETQYF.

V usage is TRBV6-5 and J usage is TRBJ1-1, with D unresolved. The germline gives CDR1 MNHEY, CDR2 SVGAGI. With 5 bases removed from V and 1 base from J, the gap between germline ends came to 8 bases. The CDR3 consists of 13 residues. This CDR3 is CASSTGQNTEAFF. DNA for the CDR3: TGTGCCAGCAGTACGGGTCAGAACACTGAAGCTTTCTTT.

The gene calls are TRBV2 and TRBJ1-1; D uncertain. With 4 bases removed from V and 5 bases from J, the gap between germline ends came to 11 bases. CDR3 length: 13 residues. Germline-derived CDR1 and CDR2 are SNHLY and FYNNEI. The CDR3 region is CASSAFPGTEAFF. CDR3 in DNA: TGTGCCAGCAGTGCATTCCCAGGAACTGAAGCTTTCTTT.

The CDR3 spells CASSLDLAGGADTQYF. CDR3 nucleotides: TGTGCCAGCAGCTTAGACCTAGCGGGAGGTGCAGATACGCAGTATTTT. This chain uses TRBV7-9 with TRBJ2-3; TRBD2 matches at 11 bases. V lost 1 base to trimming and J lost 4 bases; unmatched junction nucleotides: 4. CDR3 size: 16 residues. Germline CDR1 reads SEHNR; CDR2 reads FQNEAQ (reference sequence).